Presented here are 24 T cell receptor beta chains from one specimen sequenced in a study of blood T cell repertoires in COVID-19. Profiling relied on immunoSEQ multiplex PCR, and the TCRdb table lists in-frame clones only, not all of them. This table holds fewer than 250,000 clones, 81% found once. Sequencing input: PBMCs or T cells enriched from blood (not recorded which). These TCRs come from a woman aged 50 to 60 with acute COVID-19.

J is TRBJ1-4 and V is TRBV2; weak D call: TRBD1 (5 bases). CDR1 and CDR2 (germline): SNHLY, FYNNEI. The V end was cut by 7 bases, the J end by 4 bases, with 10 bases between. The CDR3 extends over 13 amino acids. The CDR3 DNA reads TGTGCCAGCATCGCAGGGTTTAATGAAAAACTGTTTTTT. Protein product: CASIAGFNEKLFF. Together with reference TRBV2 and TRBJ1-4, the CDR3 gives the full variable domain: EPEVTQTPSHQVTQMGQEVILRCVPISNHLYFYWYRQILGQKVEFLVSFYNNEISEKSEIFDDQFSVERPDGSNFTLKIRSTKLEDSAMYFCASIAGFNEKLFFGSGTQLSVL.

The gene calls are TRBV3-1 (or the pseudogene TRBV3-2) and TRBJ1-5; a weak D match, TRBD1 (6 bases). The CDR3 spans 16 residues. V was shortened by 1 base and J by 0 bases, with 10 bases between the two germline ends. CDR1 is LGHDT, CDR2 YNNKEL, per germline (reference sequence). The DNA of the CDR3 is TGTGCCAGCAGCCAAGCGACAGGTTTTAGCAATCAGCCCCAGCATTTT. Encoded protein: CASSQATGFSNQPQHF.

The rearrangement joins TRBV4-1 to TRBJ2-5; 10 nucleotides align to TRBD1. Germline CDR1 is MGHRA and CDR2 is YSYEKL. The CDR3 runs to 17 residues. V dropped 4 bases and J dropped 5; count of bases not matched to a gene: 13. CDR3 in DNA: TGCGCCAGCAGCCCTATCACCGGGACAGGGGTGTTGGAGACCCAGTACTTC. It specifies CASSPITGTGVLETQYF.

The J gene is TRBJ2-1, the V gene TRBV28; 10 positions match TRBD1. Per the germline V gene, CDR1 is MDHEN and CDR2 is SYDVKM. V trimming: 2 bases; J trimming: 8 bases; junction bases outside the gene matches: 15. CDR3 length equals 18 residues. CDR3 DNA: TGTGCCAGCAGTTTACCTCGGCCAATGGGACAGGGGAAGTATGAGCAGTTCTTC. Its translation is CASSLPRPMGQGKYEQFF.

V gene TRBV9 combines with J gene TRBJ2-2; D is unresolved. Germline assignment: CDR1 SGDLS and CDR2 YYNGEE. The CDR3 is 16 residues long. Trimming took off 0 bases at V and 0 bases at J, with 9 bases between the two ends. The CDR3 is CASSVDWSANTGELFF. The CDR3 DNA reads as TGTGCCAGCAGCGTAGATTGGTCAGCGAACACCGGGGAGCTGTTTTTT.

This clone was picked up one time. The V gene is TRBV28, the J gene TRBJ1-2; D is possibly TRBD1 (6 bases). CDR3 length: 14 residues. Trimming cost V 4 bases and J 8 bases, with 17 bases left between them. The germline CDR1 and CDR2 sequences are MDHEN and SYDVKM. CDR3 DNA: TGTGCCAGCAGTTGGGGCCAGGGGCGAGGAGGCTACACCTTC. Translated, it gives CASSWGQGRGGYTF.

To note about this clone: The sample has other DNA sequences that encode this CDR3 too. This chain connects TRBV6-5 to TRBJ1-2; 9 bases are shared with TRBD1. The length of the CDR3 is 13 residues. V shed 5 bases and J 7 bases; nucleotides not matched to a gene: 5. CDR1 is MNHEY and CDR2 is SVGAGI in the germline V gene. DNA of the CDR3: TGTGCCAGCAGTCCTGGGACAGGGCGTGGCTACACCTTC. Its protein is CASSPGTGRGYTF.

CDR3 nucleotides: TGCAGCGTTGAAAGGGACAGGGTTCTTGGCTACACCTTC. Translation: CSVERDRVLGYTF. The rearrangement links TRBV29-1 to TRBJ1-2; TRBD1 matches at 9 bases. Unmatched junction bases numbered 5, after V lost 2 bases and J lost 7 bases. Germline V gene sequence: CDR1 SQVTM, CDR2 ANQGSEA. CDR3 length equals 13 residues.

The CDR3 here is CASSRLGQGYGYTF. CDR3 coding DNA: TGTGCCAGCAGCCGTCTGGGACAGGGGTATGGCTACACCTTC. This chain links TRBV3-1 (or the pseudogene TRBV3-2) with TRBJ1-2; 10 nucleotides agree with TRBD1. J gave up 5 bases and V 4 bases, and 4 bases lay outside the gene matches. Germline CDR1 LGHDT, CDR2 YNNKEL (reference sequence). The CDR3 totals 14 residues.

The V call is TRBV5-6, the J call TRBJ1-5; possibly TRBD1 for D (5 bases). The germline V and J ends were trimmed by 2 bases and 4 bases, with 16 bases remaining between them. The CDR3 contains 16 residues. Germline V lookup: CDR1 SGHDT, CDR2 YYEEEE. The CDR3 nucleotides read TGTGCCAGCAGCTTATGGGGAGGGACGGGGAATCAGCCCCAGCATTTT. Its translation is CASSLWGGTGNQPQHF.

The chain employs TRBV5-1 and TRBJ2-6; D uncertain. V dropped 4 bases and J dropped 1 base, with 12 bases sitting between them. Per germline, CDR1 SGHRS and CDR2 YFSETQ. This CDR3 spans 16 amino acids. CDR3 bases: TGCGCCAGCAGCGTGATACAGCTTTCTGGGGCCAACGTCCTGACTTTC. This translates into CASSVIQLSGANVLTF.

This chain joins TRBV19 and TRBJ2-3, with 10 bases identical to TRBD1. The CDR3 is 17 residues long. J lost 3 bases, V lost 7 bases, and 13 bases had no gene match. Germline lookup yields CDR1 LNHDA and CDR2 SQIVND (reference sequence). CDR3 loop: CASKGVLWDRGTDTQYF. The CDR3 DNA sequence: TGTGCCAGTAAGGGAGTCCTTTGGGACAGGGGTACAGATACGCAGTATTTT. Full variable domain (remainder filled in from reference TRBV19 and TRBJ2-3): DGGITQSPKYLFRKEGQNVTLSCEQNLNHDAMYWYRQDPGQGLRLIYYSQIVNDFQKGDIAEGYSVSREKKESFPLTVTSAQKNPTAFYLCASKGVLWDRGTDTQYFGPGTRLTVL.

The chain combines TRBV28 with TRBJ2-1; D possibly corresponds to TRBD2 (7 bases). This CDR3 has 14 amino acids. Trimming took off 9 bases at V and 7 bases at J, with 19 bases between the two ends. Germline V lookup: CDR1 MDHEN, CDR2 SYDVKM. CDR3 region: CASREGGAWNEQFF. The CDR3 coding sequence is TGTGCCAGTAGAGAAGGGGGGGCCTGGAATGAGCAGTTCTTC.

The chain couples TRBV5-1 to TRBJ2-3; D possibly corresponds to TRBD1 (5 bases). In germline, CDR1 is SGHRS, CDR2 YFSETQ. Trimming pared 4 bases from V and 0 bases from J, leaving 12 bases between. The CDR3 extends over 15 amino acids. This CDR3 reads CASSTTDGSTDTQYF. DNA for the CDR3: TGCGCCAGCAGCACGACAGATGGAAGCACAGATACGCAGTATTTT.

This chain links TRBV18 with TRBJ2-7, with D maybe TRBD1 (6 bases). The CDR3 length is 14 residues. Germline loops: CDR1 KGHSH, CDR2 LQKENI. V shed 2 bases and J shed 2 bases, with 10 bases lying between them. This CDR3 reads CASSPYAGAYEQYF. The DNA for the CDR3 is TGTGCCAGCTCACCATATGCAGGGGCCTACGAGCAGTACTTC.

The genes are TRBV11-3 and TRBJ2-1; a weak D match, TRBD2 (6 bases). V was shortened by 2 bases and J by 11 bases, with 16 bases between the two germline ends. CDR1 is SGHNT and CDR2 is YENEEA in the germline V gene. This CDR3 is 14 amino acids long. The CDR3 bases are TGTGCCAGCAGCTTACCGGGGACTTTCCAGAAGCAGTTCTTC. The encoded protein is CASSLPGTFQKQFF.

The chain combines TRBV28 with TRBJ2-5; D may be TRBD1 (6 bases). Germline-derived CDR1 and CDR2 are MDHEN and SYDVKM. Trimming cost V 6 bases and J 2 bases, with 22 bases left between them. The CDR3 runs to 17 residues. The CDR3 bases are TGTGCCAGCAGCTTCTTGTCAGGGGCTACCCCACAAGAGACCCAGTACTTC. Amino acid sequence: CASSFLSGATPQETQYF.

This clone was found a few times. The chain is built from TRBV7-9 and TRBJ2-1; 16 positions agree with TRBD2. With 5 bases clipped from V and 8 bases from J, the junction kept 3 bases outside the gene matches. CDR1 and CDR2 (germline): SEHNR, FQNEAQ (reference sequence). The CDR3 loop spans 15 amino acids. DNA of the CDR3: TGTGCCAGCAGCCCGGGACTAGCGGGAGGGCATGAGCAGTTCTTC. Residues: CASSPGLAGGHEQFF.

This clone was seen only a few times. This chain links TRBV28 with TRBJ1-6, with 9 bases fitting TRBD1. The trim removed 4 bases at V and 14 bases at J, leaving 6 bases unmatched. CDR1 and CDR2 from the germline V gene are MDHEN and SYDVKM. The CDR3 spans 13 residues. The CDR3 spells CASSSRDRETLHF. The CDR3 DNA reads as TGTGCCAGCAGTTCCCGGGACAGGGAAACCCTCCACTTT.

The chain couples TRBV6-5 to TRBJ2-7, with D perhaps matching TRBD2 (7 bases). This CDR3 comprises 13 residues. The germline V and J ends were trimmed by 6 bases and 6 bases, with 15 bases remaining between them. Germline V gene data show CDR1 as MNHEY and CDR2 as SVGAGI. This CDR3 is CASSRARGAEQYF. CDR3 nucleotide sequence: TGTGCCAGCAGCCGGGCCCGGGGGGCCGAGCAGTACTTC.

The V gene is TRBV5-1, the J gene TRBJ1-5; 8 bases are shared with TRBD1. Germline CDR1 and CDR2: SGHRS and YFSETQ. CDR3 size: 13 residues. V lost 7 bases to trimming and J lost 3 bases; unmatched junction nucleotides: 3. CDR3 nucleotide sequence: TGCGCCAGCGGGACAGGACCCAATCAGCCCCAGCATTTT. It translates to CASGTGPNQPQHF. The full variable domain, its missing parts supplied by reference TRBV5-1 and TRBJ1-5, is KAGVTQTPRYLIKTRGQQVTLSCSPISGHRSVSWYQQTPGQGLQFLFEYFSETQRNKGNFPGRFSGRQFSNSRSEMNVSTLELGDSALYLCASGTGPNQPQHFGDGTRLSIL.

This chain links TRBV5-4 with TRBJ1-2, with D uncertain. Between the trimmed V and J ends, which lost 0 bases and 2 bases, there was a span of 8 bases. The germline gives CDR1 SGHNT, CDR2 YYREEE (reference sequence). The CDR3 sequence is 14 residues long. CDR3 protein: CASSLERQNYGYTF. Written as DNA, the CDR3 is TGTGCCAGCAGCTTGGAGAGACAAAACTATGGCTACACCTTC.

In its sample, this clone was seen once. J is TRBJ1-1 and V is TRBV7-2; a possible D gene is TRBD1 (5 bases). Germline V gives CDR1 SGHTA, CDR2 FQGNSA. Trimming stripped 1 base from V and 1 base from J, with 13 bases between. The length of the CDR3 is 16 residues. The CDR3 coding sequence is TGTGCCAGCAGCTTAGGGGGGGGACGGGCGAACACTGAAGCTTTCTTT. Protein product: CASSLGGGRANTEAFF.

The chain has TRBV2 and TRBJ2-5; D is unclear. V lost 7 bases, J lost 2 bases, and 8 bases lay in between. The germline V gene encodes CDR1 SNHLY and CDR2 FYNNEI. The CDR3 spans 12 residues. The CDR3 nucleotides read TGTGCCAGCAAACAGTCACAAGAGACCCAGTACTTC. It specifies CASKQSQETQYF.